A selection of T cell receptor beta chains follows, all from one sample in a study of shared clonotypes between healthy human individuals. The assay was immunoSEQ multiplex PCR, and TCRdb's table has in-frame clones only and misses some. The data contain some 1,400,000 clones, about 96% of them singletons. What was sequenced was naive CD4+ T cells sorted from blood. Receptors originate from a young man in good health. CDR3s include the opening cysteine and the closing phenylalanine or tryptophan. Each record gives: V gene, CDR3 length, J gene, D gene, CDR3 protein, CDR3 DNA. D genes are given only for firm matches.

TRBV28	18	TRBJ1-1	TRBD1	CASSLSRGKGPLNTEAFF	TGTGCCAGCAGTTTGTCCAGGGGGAAAGGACCCTTGAACACTGAAGCTTTCTTT
TRBV29-1	12	TRBJ2-5	.	CSVSREGETQYF	TGCAGCGTTTCCAGGGAAGGGGAGACCCAGTACTTC
TRBV6-1	15	TRBJ2-7	.	CASCESGGQTYEQYF	TGTGCCAGCTGCGAATCAGGGGGGCAAACCTACGAGCAGTACTTC
TRBV27	15	TRBJ2-2	.	CASSALRGRTGELFF	TGTGCCAGCAGCGCTTTGCGGGGCCGGACCGGGGAGCTGTTTTTT
TRBV28	12	TRBJ2-7	.	CASSIYSYEQYF	TGTGCCAGCAGTATTTACTCCTACGAGCAGTACTTC
TRBV27	15	TRBJ1-2	TRBD1	CASSTRTGANYGYTF	TGTGCCAGCAGTACCCGGACAGGAGCTAACTATGGCTACACCTTC
TRBV5-4	16	TRBJ1-1	TRBD1	CASSLKGLRGDTEAFF	TGTGCCAGCAGCTTGAAGGGCCTCAGGGGGGACACTGAAGCTTTCTTT
TRBV11-3	15	TRBJ2-1	TRBD2	CASSLGLAPVNEQFF	TGTGCCAGCAGCTTGGGACTAGCCCCGGTCAATGAGCAGTTCTTC
TRBV29-1	12	TRBJ1-5	.	CSVGGVNQPQHF	TGCAGCGTTGGAGGGGTCAATCAGCCCCAGCATTTT
TRBV4-3	14	TRBJ1-2	.	CASSQGGQYLGYTF	TGCGCCAGCAGCCAAGGGGGGCAGTACCTCGGCTACACCTTC
TRBV7-8	13	TRBJ2-7	TRBD1	CASSSDRGGEQYF	TGTGCCAGCAGCTCGGACAGGGGAGGCGAGCAGTACTTC
TRBV5-1	18	TRBJ2-6	.	CASSLPDGGITGANVLTF	TGCGCCAGCAGCTTGCCCGACGGGGGAATCACTGGGGCCAACGTCCTGACTTTC
TRBV5-4	13	TRBJ2-5	TRBD1	CASSLDRGETQYF	TGTGCCAGCAGCTTGGACAGGGGAGAGACCCAGTACTTC
TRBV7-9	15	TRBJ1-4	TRBD1	CASSGRTGGSEKLFF	TGTGCCAGCAGCGGACGGACAGGGGGGAGTGAAAAACTGTTTTTT
TRBV11-2	15	TRBJ2-7	.	CASSSGRGIPYEQYF	TGTGCCAGCAGTTCCGGTCGGGGGATTCCTTACGAGCAGTACTTC
TRBV29-1	14	TRBJ2-1	.	CSVFWEPGYNEQFF	TGCAGCGTTTTTTGGGAGCCGGGCTACAATGAGCAGTTCTTC
TRBV18	14	TRBJ2-4	TRBD1	CASSPLTGIGIQYF	TGTGCCAGCTCACCACTGACAGGGATCGGCATTCAGTACTTC
TRBV18	11	TRBJ2-1	.	CASSPSGEQFF	TGTGCCAGCTCACCATCCGGTGAGCAGTTCTTC
TRBV5-1	15	TRBJ2-7	.	CASSLDPYSSYEQYF	TGCGCCAGCAGCTTGGATCCTTATAGCTCCTACGAGCAGTACTTC
TRBV5-1	15	TRBJ2-1	TRBD1	CASSSVRGSTDEQFF	TGCGCCAGCAGCTCCGTCAGGGGGTCTACGGATGAGCAGTTCTTC
TRBV5-1	17	TRBJ2-5	TRBD2	CASSLAGVSGSQETQYF	TGCGCCAGCAGCTTGGCCGGGGTAAGCGGGAGCCAAGAGACCCAGTACTTC
TRBV15	18	TRBJ2-1	TRBD2	CATSGTSGLAGPYNEQFF	TGTGCCACCAGCGGCACTAGTGGACTAGCGGGACCCTACAATGAGCAGTTCTTC
TRBV7-2	16	TRBJ1-2	.	CASSPSYGQSNYGYTF	TGTGCCAGCAGCCCAAGTTACGGACAGTCTAACTATGGCTACACCTTC
TRBV9	13	TRBJ2-5	.	CASSGPGKETQYF	TGTGCCAGCAGCGGGCCGGGGAAGGAGACCCAGTACTTC
TRBV2	15	TRBJ1-2	.	CASSETDRSNYGYTF	TGTGCCAGCAGTGAAACGGACCGCTCTAACTATGGCTACACCTTC
TRBV28	15	TRBJ1-5	TRBD1	CASSRTTGSNQPQHF	TGTGCCAGCAGCCGTACGACAGGGAGCAATCAGCCCCAGCATTTT
TRBV2	12	TRBJ2-7	.	CACGQGGHEQYF	TGTGCCTGCGGACAGGGAGGGCACGAGCAGTACTTC
TRBV28	17	TRBJ1-5	TRBD1	CASSFDRGGTSNQPQHF	TGTGCCAGCAGTTTTGACAGGGGGGGGACTAGCAATCAGCCCCAGCATTTT
TRBV7-2	17	TRBJ2-6	.	CASSPDRLISGANVLTF	TGTGCCAGCAGTCCGGACAGACTAATCTCTGGGGCCAACGTCCTGACTTTC
TRBV6-1	16	TRBJ2-7	TRBD2	CASSVRGRGGDYEQYF	TGTGCCAGCAGTGTGCGCGGACGTGGGGGGGACTACGAGCAGTACTTC
TRBV5-1	14	TRBJ2-3	TRBD1	CASSFGQGADTQYF	TGCGCCAGCAGCTTCGGGCAGGGGGCAGATACGCAGTATTTT
TRBV5-1	15	TRBJ1-1	.	CASSLEGQPNTEAFF	TGCGCCAGCAGCTTGGAAGGACAACCGAACACTGAAGCTTTCTTT
TRBV2	14	TRBJ1-5	.	CASSDEVGGQPQHF	TGTGCCAGCAGTGATGAGGTGGGAGGACAGCCCCAGCATTTT
TRBV5-1	14	TRBJ1-1	.	CASSPTLSITEAFF	TGCGCCAGCAGCCCGACTCTCAGCATAACTGAAGCTTTCTTT
TRBV28	12	TRBJ1-5	.	CASSFILGRQHF	TGTGCCAGCAGTTTTATATTAGGGCGCCAGCATTTT
TRBV28	16	TRBJ1-3	.	CASSHPAFHSGNTIYF	TGTGCCAGCAGTCACCCGGCTTTCCACTCTGGAAACACCATATATTTT
TRBV7-2	19	TRBJ2-3	TRBD2	CASSFRWFVAGGRTDTQYF	TGTGCCAGCAGCTTCCGATGGTTTGTGGCGGGAGGGCGTACAGATACGCAGTATTTT
TRBV5-4	16	TRBJ1-1	TRBD1	CASSNPGQGRTTEAFF	TGTGCCAGCAGCAACCCGGGACAGGGACGAACGACTGAAGCTTTCTTT
TRBV29-1	12	TRBJ1-2	TRBD1	CSVGGQGRGYTF	TGCAGCGTTGGGGGACAGGGGAGAGGCTACACCTTC
TRBV19	13	TRBJ1-2	.	CASSLDTDYGYTF	TGTGCCAGTAGTCTAGACACAGATTATGGCTACACCTTC
TRBV28	12	TRBJ2-7	.	CASSAISYEQYF	TGTGCCAGCAGCGCCATAAGCTACGAGCAGTACTTC
TRBV7-6	13	TRBJ1-4	.	CASSSTGYEKLFF	TGTGCCAGCAGTTCTACAGGGTACGAAAAACTGTTTTTT
TRBV2	14	TRBJ2-1	TRBD2	CASTSTSGYNEQFF	TGTGCCAGCACCTCGACTAGCGGGTACAATGAGCAGTTCTTC
TRBV10-3	13	TRBJ2-1	TRBD2	CAIWASGTNEQFF	TGTGCCATCTGGGCTAGCGGAACGAATGAGCAGTTCTTC
TRBV5-4	15	TRBJ1-2	.	CASSLFPGIPNGYTF	TGTGCCAGCAGCTTGTTCCCCGGGATCCCGAATGGCTACACCTTC
TRBV6-6	13	TRBJ2-3	.	CARSEGGTDTQYF	TGTGCCAGGTCGGAAGGGGGCACAGATACGCAGTATTTT
TRBV6-5	14	TRBJ2-3	.	CASSQKLGTDTQYF	TGTGCCAGCAGTCAAAAACTAGGAACAGATACGCAGTATTTT
TRBV9	18	TRBJ2-1	.	CASSVGAIGTSPYNEQFF	TGTGCCAGCAGCGTAGGGGCAATCGGGACCTCTCCATACAATGAGCAGTTCTTC
TRBV18	18	TRBJ2-1	TRBD2	CASSLTSGRASSYNEQFF	TGTGCCAGCTCACTTACTAGCGGGAGGGCTAGCTCCTACAATGAGCAGTTCTTC